This T cell receptor (beta chain) was documented in a study of identifying expanded T cells in peripheral blood. Notes on the study in general: Over about two and four weeks, about 15 and 19 clones changed, versus approximately 1.1 between replicates.

With respect to this clone: Its antigen is unidentified.

Trimming cost V 1 base and J 0 bases, with 9 bases left between them. Per germline, CDR1 SGHVS and CDR2 FNYEAQ. The CDR3 has 16 residues. The repertoire was sequenced with immunoSEQ multiplex PCR; TCRdb's copy has only in-frame clones and lacks some. The sample includes roughly 84,000 clones, about 90% of them seen just once. This TCR was recovered from a person aged 18 to 75 in good health. The chain recombines TRBV7-6 with TRBJ1-4; D is perhaps TRBD1 (6 bases). Specimen: blood. Here the CDR3 DNA reads TGTGCCAGCAGCTTAGGGAGACAGGCAACTAATGAAAAACTGTTTTTT. Translated: CASSLGRQATNEKLFF.